This TCR beta chain was recovered during a study of shared clonotypes between healthy human individuals. The assay was immunoSEQ multiplex PCR, and TCRdb's table has in-frame clones only and misses some. The table records 2 million to 2.5 million clones, around 93% of them present only once. This CDR3 has 17 amino acids. Germline V lookup: CDR1 SGHTA, CDR2 FQGNSA. Trimming took 6 bases from V and 4 from J; bases not matched to a gene: 13. This clonotype was sampled from a man aged 18 to 35 in good health. Some clones in this sample may be carry-over from other donors' samples. Input material: naive CD4+ T cells from PBMCs. The subset is: CD45RA+ positively selected. The chain employs TRBV7-2 and TRBJ1-2, with 11 bases fitting TRBD1. CDR3 DNA: TGTGCCAGCAGAACAATCTCCCGGGACAGGGGGTTCTATGGCTACACCTTC. Protein: CASRTISRDRGFYGYTF. Based on the CDR3 plus reference TRBV7-2 and TRBJ1-2, the full variable domain is GAGVSQSPSNKVTEKGKDVELRCDPISGHTALYWYRQSLGQGLEFLIYFQGNSAPDKSGLPSDRFSAERTGGSVSTLTIQRTQQEDSAVYLCASRTISRDRGFYGYTFGSGTRLTVV.